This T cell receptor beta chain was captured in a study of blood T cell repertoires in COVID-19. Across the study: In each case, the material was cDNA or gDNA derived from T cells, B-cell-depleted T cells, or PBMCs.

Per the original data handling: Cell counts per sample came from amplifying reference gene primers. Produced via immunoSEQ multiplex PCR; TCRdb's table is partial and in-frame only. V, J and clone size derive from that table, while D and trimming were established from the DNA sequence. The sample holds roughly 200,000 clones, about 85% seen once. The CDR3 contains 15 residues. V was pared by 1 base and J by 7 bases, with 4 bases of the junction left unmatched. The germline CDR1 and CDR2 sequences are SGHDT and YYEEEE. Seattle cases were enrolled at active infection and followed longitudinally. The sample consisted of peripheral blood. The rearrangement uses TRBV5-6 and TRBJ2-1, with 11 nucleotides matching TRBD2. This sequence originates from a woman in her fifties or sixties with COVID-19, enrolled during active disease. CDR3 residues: CASSLTGTSGNEQFF. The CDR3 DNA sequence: TGTGCCAGCAGCTTGACCGGGACTAGCGGTAATGAGCAGTTCTTC. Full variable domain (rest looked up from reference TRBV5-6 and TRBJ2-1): DAGVTQSPTHLIKTRGQQVTLRCSPKSGHDTVSWYQQALGQGPQFIFQYYEEEERQRGNFPDRFSGHQFPNYSSELNVNALLLGDSALYLCASSLTGTSGNEQFFGPGTRLTVL.